This is a list of T cell receptor beta chains from one sample in a study of cytomegalovirus exposure and HLA in healthy donors. Assay: immunoSEQ multiplex PCR; the TCRdb copy retains only in-frame clones and omits some. Of around 150,000 clones in the sample, about four fifths were seen once. Sequenced material: PBMCs. All receptors derive from a man aged 25 to 40 in good health and CMV-seronegative. Each CDR3 is given with its conserved first and last residue. The order of the fields is V gene, J gene, CDR3 length, D gene, clone size, CDR3 protein, CDR3 DNA. A D gene is named only where the DNA matches it firmly. Size is omitted from some rows. Given values are once, few, many or a class for expanded clones.

V: TRBV28
J: TRBJ1-3
length: 13
D: -
size: -
CDR3: CASSWHSGNTIYF
DNA: TGTGCCAGCAGTTGGCACTCTGGAAACACCATATATTTT

V: TRBV11-2
J: TRBJ1-5
length: 15
D: -
size: -
CDR3: CASSLDVAGNQPQHF
DNA: TGTGCCAGCAGCTTAGATGTCGCGGGGAATCAGCCCCAGCATTTT

V: TRBV28
J: TRBJ1-4
length: 14
D: -
size: -
CDR3: CASSAVSPNEKLFF
DNA: TGTGCCAGCAGCGCGGTGTCCCCTAATGAAAAACTGTTTTTT

V: TRBV7-3
J: TRBJ2-6
length: 16
D: -
size: -
CDR3: CASSLGAEGGANVLTF
DNA: TGTGCCAGCAGCTTAGGAGCGGAAGGTGGGGCCAACGTCCTGACTTTC

V: TRBV6-6
J: TRBJ1-4
length: 16
D: -
size: -
CDR3: CASSLPPGVTNEKLFF
DNA: TGTGCCAGCAGTTTACCCCCCGGGGTTACTAATGAAAAACTGTTTTTT

V: TRBV9
J: TRBJ2-1
length: 13
D: -
size: -
CDR3: CASSLAGNNEQFF
DNA: TGTGCCAGCAGCTTGGCGGGCAACAATGAGCAGTTCTTC

V: TRBV5-1
J: TRBJ2-1
length: 16
D: TRBD2
size: -
CDR3: CASRLAGLASASEQFF
DNA: TGCGCCAGCAGGCTAGCGGGACTAGCGTCGGCTAGTGAGCAGTTCTTC

V: TRBV7-9
J: TRBJ2-1
length: 18
D: TRBD2
size: -
CDR3: CASRAGLALSRKRGEQFF
DNA: TGTGCCAGCAGGGCGGGACTAGCGTTATCGCGCAAGAGGGGTGAGCAGTTCTTC

V: TRBV5-1
J: TRBJ2-3
length: 16
D: -
size: -
CDR3: CASSLVGSGGTDTQYF
DNA: TGCGCCAGCAGCTTAGTTGGATCTGGGGGGACAGATACGCAGTATTTT

V: TRBV5-1
J: TRBJ1-6
length: 15
D: -
size: -
CDR3: CASSFEGQGSSPLHF
DNA: TGCGCCAGCAGCTTCGAGGGGCAGGGGTCTTCACCCCTCCACTTT

V: TRBV4-2
J: TRBJ1-4
length: 15
D: -
size: -
CDR3: CASSQDQGTNEKLFF
DNA: TGTGCCAGCAGCCAAGATCAGGGGACTAATGAAAAACTGTTTTTT

V: TRBV6-1
J: TRBJ2-5
length: 13
D: -
size: few
CDR3: CASTSGLQETQYF
DNA: TGTGCCAGCACGTCAGGGCTCCAAGAGACCCAGTACTTC

V: TRBV2
J: TRBJ2-5
length: 16
D: TRBD2
size: -
CDR3: CASSYFPGGPQETQYF
DNA: TGTGCCAGCAGTTATTTTCCGGGGGGACCACAAGAGACCCAGTACTTC

V: TRBV7-8
J: TRBJ1-5
length: 14
D: TRBD1
size: -
CDR3: CASSFEGASQPQHF
DNA: TGTGCCAGCAGCTTCGAGGGGGCGTCTCAGCCCCAGCATTTT

V: TRBV5-1
J: TRBJ1-4
length: 14
D: -
size: -
CDR3: CASSLTQGREKLFF
DNA: TGCGCCAGCAGCTTGACCCAGGGCCGGGAAAAACTGTTTTTT

V: TRBV28
J: TRBJ1-5
length: 16
D: -
size: -
CDR3: CASSTLGGGSNQPQHF
DNA: TGTGCCAGCAGTACGCTGGGGGGTGGAAGCAATCAGCCCCAGCATTTT

V: TRBV5-1
J: TRBJ2-3
length: 16
D: TRBD2
size: -
CDR3: CASSKGLAGRSDTQYF
DNA: TGCGCCAGCAGTAAGGGGCTAGCGGGAAGGTCAGATACGCAGTATTTT

V: TRBV9
J: TRBJ1-1
length: 16
D: TRBD1
size: few
CDR3: CASSAGTGSVNTEAFF
DNA: TGTGCCAGCAGCGCAGGGACAGGGAGTGTAAACACTGAAGCTTTCTTT

V: TRBV18
J: TRBJ1-5
length: 13
D: -
size: -
CDR3: CASSPPSGQPQHF
DNA: TGTGCCAGCTCACCACCGTCCGGTCAGCCCCAGCATTTT

V: TRBV9
J: TRBJ2-1
length: 15
D: TRBD1
size: -
CDR3: CASSVRDRSYNEQFF
DNA: TGTGCCAGCAGCGTCCGGGACAGGTCCTACAATGAGCAGTTCTTC

V: TRBV9
J: TRBJ1-1
length: 16
D: TRBD1
size: once
CDR3: CASSFGQALLNTEAFF
DNA: TGTGCCAGCAGCTTCGGACAGGCCCTCCTGAACACTGAAGCTTTCTTT

V: TRBV1
J: TRBJ2-6
length: 20
D: -
size: -
CDR3: CTSSQQDGGLAKPGANVLTF
DNA: TGCACCAGCAGCCAACAAGATGGCGGACTAGCTAAGCCTGGGGCCAACGTCCTGACTTTC

V: TRBV5-1
J: TRBJ2-3
length: 15
D: TRBD2
size: -
CDR3: CASSLEASGGDTQYF
DNA: TGCGCCAGCAGCTTGGAGGCTAGCGGGGGGGATACGCAGTATTTT